A selection of T cell receptor beta chains follows, all from one sample in a study of shared clonotypes between healthy human individuals. This table comes from immunoSEQ multiplex PCR, and its TCRdb copy is limited to in-frame clones, with some not included. Of hundreds of thousands of clones listed, around 67% are singletons. Sequenced: memory CD4+ T cells sorted from blood. The receptors were sampled from a young woman in good health. Both conserved end residues are part of each CDR3. The D gene is left open where the match is weak. Expanded clones get a size class; other rows say once, few or many, or leave the size out.

J: TRBJ2-7
D: NA
size: NA
V: TRBV5-4
DNA: TGTGCCAGCAGCTCAGGACTGTGGGGGGTTTCTAGGGAGCAGTACTTC
CDR3: CASSSGLWGVSREQYF

J: TRBJ2-7
D: TRBD2
size: NA
V: TRBV6-5
DNA: TGTGCCAGCAGTGCCCTTGGCGGGAGTAGTTACGAGCAGTACTTC
CDR3: CASSALGGSSYEQYF

J: TRBJ2-1
D: NA
size: NA
V: TRBV29-1
DNA: TGCAGCGTTGGGTACAATGAGCAGTTCTTC
CDR3: CSVGYNEQFF

J: TRBJ1-1
D: NA
size: NA
V: TRBV11-2
DNA: TGTGCCAGCAGCTCCTCAGGGGACACTGAAGCTTTCTTT
CDR3: CASSSSGDTEAFF

J: TRBJ2-2
D: TRBD1
size: NA
V: TRBV27
DNA: TGTGCCAGCAGTTTTAGGGGACAGGGCCCAATTGGCGGGGAGCTGTTTTTT
CDR3: CASSFRGQGPIGGELFF

J: TRBJ1-5
D: NA
size: many
V: TRBV10-3
DNA: TGTGCCATCAGTGAGCCTGAGGGGGGTTCGGGTAATCAGCCCCAGCATTTT
CDR3: CAISEPEGGSGNQPQHF

J: TRBJ2-7
D: NA
size: NA
V: TRBV7-9
DNA: TGTGCCAGCAGCTTATTCGGGGCAACCTACGAGCAGTACTTC
CDR3: CASSLFGATYEQYF

J: TRBJ2-1
D: TRBD2
size: NA
V: TRBV4-2
DNA: TGTGCCAGCAGCCAAGATCCCGGACTAGCAGAATACAATGAGCAGTTCTTC
CDR3: CASSQDPGLAEYNEQFF

J: TRBJ1-1
D: NA
size: NA
V: TRBV5-5
DNA: TGTGCCAGCAGCTTGGAGCAGGCCGGATACACTGAAGCTTTCTTT
CDR3: CASSLEQAGYTEAFF

J: TRBJ1-2
D: TRBD1
size: once
V: TRBV5-1
DNA: TGCGCCAGCAGCTTGGGGGACAGAGTATATGGCTACACCTTC
CDR3: CASSLGDRVYGYTF

J: TRBJ2-1
D: NA
size: NA
V: TRBV7-7
DNA: TGTGCCAGCAGCTTAGCGGTTAGGTGGGTAGCGGTAACCTACAATGAGCAGTTCTTC
CDR3: CASSLAVRWVAVTYNEQFF

J: TRBJ2-7
D: TRBD2
size: NA
V: TRBV28
DNA: TGTGCCAGCAGGGGGACTAGCGGGAGTGGGTACGAGCAGTACTTC
CDR3: CASRGTSGSGYEQYF

J: TRBJ2-3
D: TRBD1
size: NA
V: TRBV28
DNA: TGTGCCAGCACCCCAGGGGGTACTAGACCCACAGATACGCAGTATTTT
CDR3: CASTPGGTRPTDTQYF

J: TRBJ1-5
D: NA
size: NA
V: TRBV6-1
DNA: TGTGCCAGCGGTTGGAGGGGTGGGGGTCAGCCCCAGCATTTT
CDR3: CASGWRGGGQPQHF

J: TRBJ2-1
D: TRBD2
size: NA
V: TRBV28
DNA: TGTGCCAGCAGTTTTTGGGGACTAGCGGGAGAGAGGGAGCAGTTCTTC
CDR3: CASSFWGLAGEREQFF

J: TRBJ2-1
D: NA
size: NA
V: TRBV6-5
DNA: TGTGCCAGCACCTCCCCCACAGGGGAGGATGAGCAGTTCTTC
CDR3: CASTSPTGEDEQFF

J: TRBJ2-3
D: TRBD2
size: NA
V: TRBV4-1
DNA: TGCGCCAGCAGCCAAGACTCTAGCGGGATCGGCACAGATACGCAGTATTTT
CDR3: CASSQDSSGIGTDTQYF